These T cell receptor beta chains were read from a single sample in a study of blood T cell repertoires in COVID-19. Clones were sequenced by immunoSEQ multiplex PCR, and TCRdb holds only the in-frame ones, with some missing. The sample lists around 250,000 clones, around 89% occurring once. Material for sequencing was PBMCs or T cells enriched from blood (not recorded which). These receptors came from a woman in her twenties or thirties who had recovered from COVID-19. The CDR3 runs from the conserved cysteine through the conserved F or W. The D gene is left open where the match is weak. Clone size, where shown, is once, few, many, or a class for clones that have expanded.

j_call v_call d_call clone_size cdr3_aa cdr3_nt
TRBJ1-1 TRBV2 NA few CASVQGFSMNTEAFF TGTGCCAGCGTACAGGGTTTTTCCATGAACACTGAAGCTTTCTTT
TRBJ1-2 TRBV28 TRBD1 once CASSPDRLRGYTF TGTGCCAGCAGCCCGGACAGGCTCCGGGGCTACACCTTC
TRBJ2-5 TRBV19 TRBD2 NA CASSPPGLAGETQYF TGTGCCAGTAGCCCCCCGGGACTAGCGGGAGAGACCCAGTACTTC
TRBJ2-5 TRBV5-1 NA NA CASSLTPVGVKRETQYF TGCGCCAGCAGCTTGACGCCCGTAGGGGTGAAGCGAGAGACCCAGTACTTC
TRBJ1-2 TRBV30 NA few CAWRDPVYGYTF TGTGCCTGGAGAGATCCGGTCTATGGCTACACCTTC
TRBJ2-5 TRBV19 NA NA CASRGFQETQYF TGTGCCAGCAGAGGGTTCCAAGAGACCCAGTACTTC
TRBJ2-7 TRBV20-1 NA NA CSASEAEAYEQYF TGCAGTGCTAGTGAGGCGGAAGCCTACGAGCAGTACTTC
TRBJ1-4 TRBV27 NA NA CASGRGGGGTNEKLFF TGTGCCAGCGGGAGGGGCGGCGGGGGGACTAATGAAAAACTGTTTTTT
TRBJ2-5 TRBV11-3 TRBD1 NA CASGQGQETQYF TGTGCCAGCGGACAGGGACAAGAGACCCAGTACTTC
TRBJ2-5 TRBV4-1 NA NA CASSQEIRTVQETQYF TGCGCCAGCAGCCAAGAGATCAGGACAGTACAAGAGACCCAGTACTTC
TRBJ2-7 TRBV24-1 TRBD1 NA CATSPAPGQAFAHEQYF TGTGCCACCAGTCCTGCCCCGGGACAGGCGTTCGCCCACGAGCAGTACTTC
TRBJ2-1 TRBV4-3 NA NA CASSPRLPHNEQFF TGCGCCAGCAGCCCCCGACTTCCCCACAATGAGCAGTTCTTC
TRBJ1-2 TRBV28 TRBD1 once CASRRQGFTTNYGYTF TGTGCCAGCAGGCGACAGGGCTTCACCACTAACTATGGCTACACCTTC
TRBJ2-1 TRBV7-2 TRBD1 NA CASSSRQGSEQFF TGTGCCAGCAGCTCCCGACAGGGGAGCGAGCAGTTCTTC
TRBJ1-5 TRBV28 TRBD1 NA CASSGGTGSSNQPQHF TGTGCCAGCAGTGGCGGGACAGGATCTAGCAATCAGCCCCAGCATTTT
TRBJ2-3 TRBV10-3 NA NA CAISESSSKTDTQYF TGTGCCATCAGTGAGTCGAGTAGTAAGACAGATACGCAGTATTTT
TRBJ1-4 TRBV15 NA NA CATQGGRGVIEKLFF TGTGCCACCCAGGGAGGGAGGGGAGTGATTGAAAAACTGTTTTTT
TRBJ1-2 TRBV30 TRBD1 many CAAGTGVWTF TGTGCTGCCGGGACAGGGGTTTGGACCTTC
TRBJ2-5 TRBV5-4 NA NA CASSLGQAQETQYF TGTGCCAGCAGCTTGGGGCAGGCCCAAGAGACCCAGTACTTC
TRBJ2-1 TRBV7-2 NA NA CASSLGGVLRNEQFF TGTGCCAGCAGCCTAGGGGGGGTTCTGAGGAATGAGCAGTTCTTC
TRBJ1-1 TRBV18 NA NA CASSPATVNTEAFF TGTGCCAGCTCACCAGCGACAGTGAACACTGAAGCTTTCTTT
TRBJ1-5 TRBV5-8 NA NA CASSSGVWGNQPQHF TGTGCCAGCAGCTCAGGTGTTTGGGGCAATCAGCCCCAGCATTTT
TRBJ1-1 TRBV3-1/TRBV3-2 NA NA CASSQVSGVRLNTEAFF TGTGCCAGCAGCCAAGTATCCGGGGTAAGATTGAACACTGAAGCTTTCTTT
TRBJ1-1 TRBV6-5 TRBD1 NA CASSTGGTEAFF TGTGCCAGCAGCACAGGGGGCACTGAAGCTTTCTTT
TRBJ2-5 TRBV28 NA NA CASSPRLGTQYF TGTGCCAGCAGCCCCCGCCTAGGGACCCAGTACTTC
TRBJ2-5 TRBV28 NA NA CASSFRETQYF TGTGCCAGCAGTTTTCGGGAGACCCAGTACTTC
TRBJ2-5 TRBV6-2/TRBV6-3 TRBD1 NA CASSYQGDETQYF TGTGCCAGCAGTTACCAGGGGGATGAGACCCAGTACTTC
TRBJ2-2 TRBV24-1 NA NA CATSGSRFGGNTGELFF TGTGCCACCAGTGGTTCGAGGTTCGGGGGAAACACCGGGGAGCTGTTTTTT
TRBJ2-5 TRBV30 NA NA CAWSLLLKETQYF TGTGCCTGGAGCCTTTTACTAAAAGAGACCCAGTACTTC
TRBJ1-4 TRBV10-3 NA NA CAISAVQEEKLFF TGTGCCATCAGTGCAGTACAGGAAGAAAAACTGTTTTTT
TRBJ2-2 TRBV9 TRBD2 NA CASSLLAGGNAGELFF TGTGCCAGCAGCTTGCTAGCGGGAGGGAACGCCGGGGAGCTGTTTTTT
TRBJ2-7 TRBV6-5 TRBD1 once CASSRQVRGEQYF TGTGCCAGCAGCCGCCAAGTCAGGGGGGAGCAGTACTTC
TRBJ1-6 TRBV7-9 NA NA CASSREAMRNSPLHF TGTGCCAGCAGCCGAGAGGCCATGCGTAATTCACCCCTCCACTTT
TRBJ2-2 TRBV11-2 TRBD2 NA CASSLSRALAGAGELFF TGTGCCAGCAGCTTAAGTCGGGCACTAGCGGGAGCCGGGGAGCTGTTTTTT
TRBJ1-1 TRBV28 TRBD1 NA CASRGQGDRAEAFF TGTGCCAGCAGGGGACAGGGTGATCGGGCTGAAGCTTTCTTT